The 16 T cell receptor beta chains below come from one sample, sequenced in a study of blood T cells in healthy people across ages. A second about 7 to 12 cycle PCR used barcoded and J-beta primers. TCRdb reprocessed the 5' RACE reads via MiXCR and lists one record per CDR3 protein. The data contain fewer than 800,000 distinct CDR3 sequences, about 52% of them singletons. Sequenced input: blood. The receptors shown here come from a woman in her sixties or seventies in good health.

CDR3 DNA sequence: TGCGCCAGCAGCCCCGTTCAAGGCTCGAACACTGAAGCTTTCTTT. Encoded protein: CASSPVQGSNTEAFF. The chain links TRBV5-1 to TRBJ1-1; D remains ambiguous. Germline lookup yields CDR1 SGHRS and CDR2 YFSETQ. The length of the CDR3 is 15 residues. Trimming stripped 4 bases from V and 1 base from J, with 14 bases between.

This clonotype was observed a handful of times. The chain employs TRBV7-9 and TRBJ2-7, with 13 bases that match TRBD2. J was trimmed by 2 bases and V by 5 bases; bases with no gene match: 12. This CDR3 contains 18 residues. The V gene's germline CDR1 is SEHNR and CDR2 FQNEAQ (reference sequence). In nucleotides, the CDR3 is TGTGCCAGCAGCGAAGAACCCGGGACTAGCGGGAAACCCTACGAGCAGTACTTC. Translated: CASSEEPGTSGKPYEQYF.

This rearrangement joins TRBV4-3 to TRBJ1-6; D possibly corresponds to TRBD1 (5 bases). Deletions cut 0 bases from V and 14 bases from J, with 17 bases between. Germline V lookup: CDR1 LGHNA, CDR2 YSLEER. CDR3 size: 15 residues. The CDR3 nucleotides are TGCGCCAGCAGCCAAGAACGGGACTCAAGCGGGACCCTCCACTTT. Protein: CASSQERDSSGTLHF.

The gene calls are TRBV28 and TRBJ2-7; no clear D gene. From germline, CDR1 is MDHEN and CDR2 SYDVKM. This CDR3 contains 16 residues. V lost 3 bases and J lost 2, with 17 bases in between. The CDR3 sequence: CASSFGGWQRTYEQYF. The CDR3 nucleotides read TGTGCCAGCAGTTTTGGTGGGTGGCAGCGTACCTACGAGCAGTACTTC.

The chain couples TRBV12-3 or TRBV12-4 to TRBJ1-1; TRBD1 might be the D (6 bases). With 3 bases removed from V and 5 bases from J, the gap between germline ends came to 16 bases. The CDR3 consists of 15 residues. Written as DNA, the CDR3 is TGTGCCAGCAGTTTGAGGGGGATTGAGAGAACTGAAGCTTTCTTT. This sequence encodes CASSLRGIERTEAFF.

The V and J genes are TRBV20-1 and TRBJ2-3, with D possibly TRBD2 on 5 matching bases. CDR3 length: 14 amino acids. Trimming took off 1 base at V and 3 bases at J, with 11 bases between the two ends. The germline CDR1 and CDR2 sequences are DFQATT and SNEGSKA (reference sequence). In nucleotides, the CDR3 is TGCAGTGCTAGAGTAAGCAGAGGGACAGATACGCAGTATTTT. Protein: CSARVSRGTDTQYF.

The chain has TRBV7-2 and TRBJ2-5; possible D gene TRBD1, 6 bases. The V and J ends lost 4 bases and 5 bases respectively, with 17 bases between them. CDR3 length equals 15 residues. Germline V CDR1 and CDR2: SGHTA, FQGNSA. The CDR3 sequence is CASSSAGDSVETQYF. CDR3 DNA sequence: TGTGCCAGCAGCTCAGCAGGGGATTCTGTCGAGACCCAGTACTTC.

On this clonotype itself: A much larger clone differs by one base, so this may be a read error. The CDR3 bases are TGTGCCAGCAGCTTAGGAGGGACCGAGCAGTACTTC. Its translation is CASSLGGTEQYF. J is TRBJ2-5 and V is TRBV13, with D perhaps TRBD1 or TRBD2 (5 bases each). The J call may be in error: the DNA end matches TRBJ2-7 better. Germline CDR1 is PRHDT and CDR2 is FYEKMQ (reference sequence). There are 12 residues in the CDR3.

This clonotype was seen at least ten times. The V gene is TRBV7-9, the J gene TRBJ1-1; D unclear. V was cut by 1 base and J by 7 bases, with 4 bases left in between. Germline CDR1 is SEHNR and CDR2 is FQNEAQ (reference sequence). The CDR3 spans 11 residues. This chain's CDR3 is CASSLVLEAFF. The CDR3 DNA reads as TGTGCCAGCAGCTTAGTCCTTGAAGCTTTCTTT.

J is TRBJ1-5 and V is TRBV20-1; D unclear. The CDR3 totals 11 residues. V was trimmed by 3 bases and J by 15 bases, leaving 15 bases between them. CDR1 is DFQATT, CDR2 SNEGSKA, per germline (reference sequence). CDR3 coding DNA: TGCAGTGCTAGCAGAGGCAGTGGTTGGCATTTT. Translating it yields CSASRGSGWHF.

This chain links TRBV6-2 or TRBV6-3 with TRBJ2-3; D possibly matches TRBD1 or TRBD2 (5 bases each). This CDR3 contains 14 residues. Germline V CDR1 and CDR2: MNHEY, SVGEGT. V lost 2 bases and J lost 2, with 8 bases in between. The CDR3: CASSYRDATDTQYF. CDR3 coding DNA: TGTGCCAGCAGTTACCGGGACGCCACAGATACGCAGTATTTT.

The chain has TRBV6-4 and TRBJ2-7; 7 positions match TRBD1. Germline assignment: CDR1 MRHNA and CDR2 SNTAGT. CDR3 size: 17 residues. V lost 2 bases, J lost 1 base, and 11 bases stayed unmatched. The CDR3 here is CASSDKITGAGSYEQYF. As DNA, the CDR3 is TGTGCCAGCAGTGACAAAATCACAGGGGCTGGGTCCTACGAGCAGTACTTC.

The V gene is TRBV7-2, the J gene TRBJ1-2; possible D gene TRBD1, 5 bases. This CDR3 is 15 amino acids long. V was pared by 1 base and J by 7 bases, with 16 bases between. Germline values: CDR1 SGHTA, CDR2 FQGNSA. The CDR3 region has the DNA TGTGCCAGCAGCTTAGTAGGGGACGGCCGAGGTGGCTACACCTTC. The encoded protein is CASSLVGDGRGGYTF.

This clonotype has at least ten counts. The chain employs TRBV7-2 and TRBJ2-7; 11 nucleotides agree with TRBD2. Germline V gene sequence: CDR1 SGHTA, CDR2 FQGNSA. This CDR3 is built from 15 residues. The J segment lost 4 bases and the V segment lost 4 bases, leaving 6 bases of the junction unmatched. CDR3 DNA: TGTGCCAGCAGCTCACAGGGGACTAGCGGATACGAGCAGTACTTC. Translated, it gives CASSSQGTSGYEQYF.

V and J are TRBV2 and TRBJ2-3; possible D gene TRBD1, 6 bases. V gave up 6 bases and J gave up 5 bases, with 18 bases separating them. The germline gives CDR1 SNHLY, CDR2 FYNNEI. This CDR3 spans 15 amino acids. The CDR3, as DNA: TGTGCCAGCAGGAGGGGGTACTATGCAGGAGATACGCAGTATTTT. The encoded protein is CASRRGYYAGDTQYF. Complete variable domain (other parts from reference TRBV2 and TRBJ2-3): EPEVTQTPSHQVTQMGQEVILRCVPISNHLYFYWYRQILGQKVEFLVSFYNNEISEKSEIFDDQFSVERPDGSNFTLKIRSTKLEDSAMYFCASRRGYYAGDTQYFGPGTRLTVL.

This sequence joins TRBV15 and TRBJ2-5; D uncertain. The V end lost 1 base, the J end lost 3 bases, and 12 bases lay between the germline ends. This CDR3 contains 15 residues. CDR1 is LNHNV, CDR2 YYDKDF, per germline (reference sequence). In DNA form, the CDR3 reads TGTGCCACCAGCAGAGCTATGGGATTCAAAGAGACCCAGTACTTC. As protein: CATSRAMGFKETQYF.